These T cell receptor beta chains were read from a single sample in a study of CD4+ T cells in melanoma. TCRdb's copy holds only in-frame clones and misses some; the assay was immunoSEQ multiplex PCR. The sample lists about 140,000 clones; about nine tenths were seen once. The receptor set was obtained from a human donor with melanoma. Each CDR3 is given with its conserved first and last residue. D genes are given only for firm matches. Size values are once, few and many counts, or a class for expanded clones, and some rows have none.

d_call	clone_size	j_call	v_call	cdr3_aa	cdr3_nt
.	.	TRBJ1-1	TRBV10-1	CASSERDRPGTEAFF	TGCGCCAGCAGTGAGAGGGACCGCCCGGGCACTGAAGCTTTCTTT
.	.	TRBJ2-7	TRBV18	CASSLTVMGASSYEQYF	TGTGCCAGCTCGCTCACCGTAATGGGGGCTAGCTCCTACGAGCAGTACTTC
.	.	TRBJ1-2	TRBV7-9	CASSQSVGYTF	TGTGCCAGCAGCCAGTCGGTGGGCTACACCTTC
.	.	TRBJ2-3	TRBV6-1	CASSEVHSGTDTQYF	TGTGCCAGCAGTGAGGTTCATAGCGGCACAGATACGCAGTATTTT
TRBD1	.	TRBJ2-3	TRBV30	CAWSVRDRVFVTQYF	TGTGCCTGGAGCGTCCGGGACAGGGTTTTTGTTACGCAGTATTTT
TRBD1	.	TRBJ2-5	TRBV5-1	CASSSQGIETQYF	TGCGCCAGCAGCTCACAGGGGATCGAGACCCAGTACTTC
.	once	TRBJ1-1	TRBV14	CASSPPGLRVNTEAFF	TGTGCCAGCAGCCCCCCCGGACTCAGGGTGAACACTGAAGCTTTCTTT
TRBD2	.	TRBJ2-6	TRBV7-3	CASSLAGGYRSGANVLTF	TGTGCCAGCAGCTTAGCGGGGGGGTATCGCTCTGGGGCCAACGTCCTGACTTTC
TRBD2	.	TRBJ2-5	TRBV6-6	CASRLAGGLQTQYF	TGTGCCAGCAGACTAGCGGGGGGGCTCCAGACCCAGTACTTC
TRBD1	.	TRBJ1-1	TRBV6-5	CASSYDRGQVGTEAFF	TGTGCCAGCAGTTACGACCGGGGACAGGTTGGCACTGAAGCTTTCTTT
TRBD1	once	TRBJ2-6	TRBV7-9	CASGTGGSGANVLTF	TGTGCCAGCGGGACAGGGGGCTCTGGGGCCAACGTCCTGACTTTC
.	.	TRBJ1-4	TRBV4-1	CASSQDTGRREKLFF	TGCGCCAGCAGCCAAGATACAGGGAGGAGGGAAAAACTGTTTTTT
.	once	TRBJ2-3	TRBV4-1	CASSQVGTDTQYF	TGCGCCAGCAGCCAAGTGGGCACAGATACGCAGTATTTT
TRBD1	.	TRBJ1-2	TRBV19	CASTERTGGIGYTF	TGTGCCAGTACTGAGAGGACAGGGGGCATTGGCTACACCTTC
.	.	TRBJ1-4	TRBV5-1	CASSLGREREKLFF	TGCGCCAGCAGCTTGGGCAGGGAGAGGGAAAAACTGTTTTTT
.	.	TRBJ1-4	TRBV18	CASSPGATNEKLFF	TGTGCCAGCTCACCAGGAGCAACTAATGAAAAACTGTTTTTT
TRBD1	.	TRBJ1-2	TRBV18	CASSHDRGYGYTF	TGTGCCAGCTCGCACGACAGGGGATACGGCTACACCTTC
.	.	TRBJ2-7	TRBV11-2	CASSPDAQTYEQYF	TGTGCCAGCAGTCCGGACGCCCAAACCTACGAGCAGTACTTC
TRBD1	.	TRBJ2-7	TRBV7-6	CASSSRQGGAYEQYF	TGTGCCAGCAGCTCACGACAGGGGGGTGCCTACGAGCAGTACTTC
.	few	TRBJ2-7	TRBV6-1	CASSDPTDTQYF	TGTGCCAGCAGTGATCCCACAGACACCCAGTACTTC
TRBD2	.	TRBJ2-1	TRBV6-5	CASSFTSGSYNEQFF	TGTGCCAGCAGTTTCACTAGCGGGTCCTACAATGAGCAGTTCTTC
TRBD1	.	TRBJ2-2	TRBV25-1	CASGLGTGDTGELFF	TGTGCCAGCGGCCTGGGGACAGGCGACACCGGGGAGCTGTTTTTT
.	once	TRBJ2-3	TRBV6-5	CASSYSRTTRYAQYF	TGTGCCAGCAGTTACTCCCGGACTACTAGATATGCGCAGTATTTT
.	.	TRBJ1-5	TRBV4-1	CASSQESIGSQPQHF	TGCGCCAGCAGCCAAGAGTCCATCGGGTCCCAGCCCCAGCATTTT
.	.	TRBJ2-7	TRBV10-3	CAISERTDSSYEQYF	TGTGCCATCAGTGAGAGGACAGATAGCTCCTACGAGCAGTACTTC
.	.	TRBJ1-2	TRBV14	CASSQDIGAVGYTF	TGTGCCAGCAGCCAAGATATTGGAGCCGTTGGCTACACCTTC
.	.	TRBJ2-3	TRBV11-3	CASSLGKLEGTDTQYF	TGTGCCAGCAGCTTGGGAAAATTGGAAGGCACAGATACGCAGTATTTT
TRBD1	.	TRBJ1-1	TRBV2	CASSEAPGGLLYTEAFF	TGTGCCAGCAGTGAAGCCCCAGGGGGCCTTCTCTACACTGAAGCTTTCTTT
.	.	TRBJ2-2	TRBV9	CASSVLDIANTGELFF	TGTGCCAGCAGCGTGTTGGACATCGCGAACACCGGGGAGCTGTTTTTT
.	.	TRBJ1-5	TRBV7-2	CASSTRQSGNQPQHF	TGTGCCAGCAGCACTCGACAAAGTGGAAATCAGCCCCAGCATTTT
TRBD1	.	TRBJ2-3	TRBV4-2	CASSQAAGQGAGDTQYF	TGTGCCAGCAGCCAAGCCGCCGGACAGGGGGCGGGAGATACGCAGTATTTT
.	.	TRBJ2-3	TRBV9	CASSSPRDLFTDTQYF	TGTGCCAGCAGCTCGCCCCGGGACCTTTTTACAGATACGCAGTATTTT
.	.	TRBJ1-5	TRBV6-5	CASRPGTPSNQPQHF	TGTGCCAGCAGGCCCGGGACCCCTAGCAATCAGCCCCAGCATTTT
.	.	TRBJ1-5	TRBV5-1	CASSLEGRQPQHF	TGCGCCAGCAGCTTGGAAGGACGGCAGCCCCAGCATTTT